The rows below give T cell receptor beta chains drawn from one sample of a study of shared clonotypes between healthy human individuals. Assay used: immunoSEQ multiplex PCR; TCRdb lists only in-frame clones, some missing. The sample shows millions of clones, just over 90% of them seen only once. The material sequenced was naive CD4+ T cells sorted from blood. The receptors come from a man between 18 and 35 years old in good health. Both conserved end residues are part of each CDR3. D genes are given only for firm matches.

j_gene	d_gene	v_gene	CDR3aa
TRBJ1-3	NA	TRBV6-5	CASSFKLVGSGNTIYF
TRBJ2-2	NA	TRBV7-2	CASSPRRQSGELFF
TRBJ2-7	NA	TRBV7-9	CASSSIDSYEQYF
TRBJ2-3	TRBD1	TRBV29-1	CSVTGALGTDTQYF
TRBJ2-7	TRBD1	TRBV30	CAYHRDRSSYEQYF
TRBJ2-7	NA	TRBV11-2	CASSRKPGPRGHRNYEQYF
TRBJ2-5	TRBD1	TRBV5-1	CASSSGTGMQVFPWETQYF
TRBJ2-7	NA	TRBV7-9	CASSLAGGYEQYF
TRBJ2-1	TRBD2	TRBV11-2	CASSPRTSGRWDNEQFF
TRBJ2-2	NA	TRBV6-5	CASSLLTGELFF
TRBJ1-3	NA	TRBV19	CASSSVNTIYF
TRBJ2-3	TRBD2	TRBV6-5	CASSSGLAGGDTQYF
TRBJ2-5	NA	TRBV7-8	CASSLSQAETQYF
TRBJ1-1	NA	TRBV19	CASSRRANTEAFF
TRBJ1-1	NA	TRBV6-5	CASSLETGPAFF
TRBJ1-1	NA	TRBV2	CASRMGHLMNTEAFF
TRBJ2-7	TRBD1	TRBV6-8	CARSGQETYEQYF
TRBJ2-7	NA	TRBV2	CASSARRTYEQYF
TRBJ2-2	NA	TRBV10-3	CATNFGTHTGELFF
TRBJ2-2	TRBD2	TRBV5-4	CASSWGTGTSVGELFF
TRBJ2-2	TRBD2	TRBV10-1	CASSESGMGTGELFF
TRBJ2-2	NA	TRBV6-5	CASSYVARNGELFF
TRBJ2-3	TRBD1	TRBV5-1	CASSPGQGYTDTQYF
TRBJ1-6	NA	TRBV6-5	CASSRTINSPLHF
TRBJ1-2	TRBD1	TRBV5-1	CASSLRPGTDSNYGYTF
TRBJ1-2	TRBD1	TRBV19	CASSIQGGESGYTF
TRBJ2-5	NA	TRBV18	CASSPLNGIQETQYF
TRBJ2-5	NA	TRBV5-1	CASSRLVQETQYF